One sample yielded the 31 T cell receptor beta chains listed below, sequenced in a study of blood T cell repertoires in COVID-19. TCRdb's copy holds only in-frame clones and misses some; the assay was immunoSEQ multiplex PCR. Found here are about 80,000 clones, roughly 91% of them singletons; the top ten hold under 2%. The specimen was peripheral blood. The receptors stem from a woman aged 45 to 65 in a cohort sampled during active COVID-19.

The V and J genes are TRBV9 and TRBJ2-1; a possible D gene is TRBD1 (6 bases). This CDR3 is 15 amino acids long. V gave up 0 bases and J gave up 4 bases, with 11 bases separating them. CDR1 and CDR2 (germline): SGDLS, YYNGEE. The CDR3 spells CASSVGRGSYNEQFF. CDR3 sequence (DNA): TGTGCCAGCAGCGTAGGAAGGGGGTCTTACAATGAGCAGTTCTTC.

The chain couples TRBV7-3 to TRBJ2-2, with 7 bases aligning to TRBD2. V lost 5 bases to trimming and J lost 0 bases; unmatched junction nucleotides: 3. Germline CDR1 reads SGHTA; CDR2 reads FQGTGA. The CDR3 has 15 residues. CDR3 region: CASSPLAANTGELFF. The CDR3 DNA sequence: TGTGCCAGCAGCCCTCTAGCGGCGAACACCGGGGAGCTGTTTTTT. Full variable domain (outside the CDR3, taken from reference TRBV7-3 and TRBJ2-2): GAGVSQTPSNKVTEKGKYVELRCDPISGHTALYWYRQSLGQGPEFLIYFQGTGAADDSGLPNDRFFAVRPEGSVSTLKIQRTERGDSAVYLCASSPLAANTGELFFGEGSRLTVL.

The chain has TRBV3-1 (or the pseudogene TRBV3-2) and TRBJ1-2; D gene unclear. Germline V gene data show CDR1 as LGHDT and CDR2 as YNNKEL (reference sequence). CDR3 size: 16 residues. Trimming took off 0 bases at V and 5 bases at J, with 16 bases between the two ends. CDR3 residues: CASSQETTRGGYGYTF. As DNA, the CDR3 is TGTGCCAGCAGCCAAGAAACAACCCGAGGAGGGTATGGCTACACCTTC.

The V gene is TRBV2, the J gene TRBJ2-7; 9 nucleotides match TRBD2. V was clipped by 3 bases and J by 7 bases; unmatched bases: 10. This CDR3 is built from 15 residues. Germline V lookup: CDR1 SNHLY, CDR2 FYNNEI. The CDR3, as DNA: TGTGCCAGCAGTGAGAGTCTAGCGGGGCGAGGGGAGCAGTACTTC. It encodes CASSESLAGRGEQYF.

The sample holds one count of this clone. The chain recombines TRBV29-1 with TRBJ2-7; TRBD2 matches 9 bases. The CDR3 covers 14 residues. Germline CDR1 reads SQVTM; CDR2 reads ANQGSEA. J gave up 3 bases and V 5 bases, and 8 bases lay outside the gene matches. The CDR3 region has the DNA TGCAGCGTTACGTCCGGGACTAGCTTCTACGAGCAGTACTTC. Its translation is CSVTSGTSFYEQYF.

The rearrangement joins TRBV5-1 to TRBJ1-3; weak D call: TRBD1 (5 bases). The CDR3 is 16 amino acids. The germline V gene has CDR1 SGHRS and CDR2 YFSETQ. The V and J ends lost 4 bases and 0 bases respectively, with 14 bases between them. Here the CDR3 reads CASSRGGATSGNTIYF. The CDR3 DNA reads as TGCGCCAGCAGCCGGGGGGGAGCAACCTCTGGAAACACCATATATTTT.

The genes are TRBV29-1 and TRBJ2-1; 8 nucleotides align to TRBD2. V lost 4 bases to trimming and J lost 9 bases; unmatched junction nucleotides: 8. The V gene's germline CDR1 is SQVTM and CDR2 ANQGSEA. The CDR3 loop spans 13 amino acids. CDR3 in DNA: TGCAGCGTTGGGCGGGGGGAACTTGCTGAGCAGTTCTTC. It specifies CSVGRGELAEQFF.

The chain carries TRBV18 and TRBJ1-2, with D uncertain. This CDR3 is 15 amino acids long. V gave up 5 bases and J gave up 4 bases, with 17 bases separating them. From germline, CDR1 is KGHSH and CDR2 LQKENI. CDR3 DNA: TGTGCCAGCTCAACACAACCATCGGGGATCTATGGCTACACCTTC. This gives the protein CASSTQPSGIYGYTF.

This chain links TRBV6-5 with TRBJ1-5; possible D gene TRBD1, 5 bases. Germline CDR1 MNHEY, CDR2 SVGAGI. CDR3 size: 14 residues. V was pared by 1 base and J by 7 bases, with 11 bases between. The CDR3 DNA sequence: TGTGCCAGCAGTTACTGGGAACAGGCCCAGCCCCAGCATTTT. It is translated as CASSYWEQAQPQHF.

This clone was observed once. The chain uses TRBV6-5 and TRBJ1-1, with D hard to call. CDR1 and CDR2 (germline): MNHEY, SVGAGI. The CDR3 runs 15 residues. Trimming shortened V by 0 bases and J by 4 bases, and 12 bases separated the two germline ends. In DNA form, the CDR3 reads TGTGCCAGCAGTTACTCATACATGGAGGGCACTGAAGCTTTCTTT. Translating gives CASSYSYMEGTEAFF.

The chain joins TRBV9 to TRBJ2-2; TRBD2 aligns across 9 bases. The V segment lost 2 bases and the J segment 6 bases; nucleotides outside the gene matches: 5. This CDR3 comprises 15 residues. Germline CDR1 and CDR2: SGDLS and YYNGEE. The CDR3 reads CASSVSGRTAGELFF. CDR3 nucleotides: TGTGCCAGCAGCGTGAGCGGGAGGACCGCCGGGGAGCTGTTTTTT.

This chain links TRBV9 with TRBJ1-1, with unresolved D. The CDR3 has 14 amino acids. Trimming removed 3 bases at V and 3 bases at J, with 12 bases between. CDR1 is SGDLS and CDR2 is YYNGEE in the germline V gene. As DNA, the CDR3 is TGTGCCAGCAGCGAGGACCCGAGGGACACTGAAGCTTTCTTT. This sequence encodes CASSEDPRDTEAFF.

The genes are TRBV28 and TRBJ2-5, with 10 bases aligning to TRBD1. The CDR3 spans 17 residues. The germline CDR1 and CDR2 sequences are MDHEN and SYDVKM. Trimming removed 2 bases from V and 5 bases from J; junction bases left unmatched: 11. DNA of the CDR3: TGTGCCAGCAGTTTACTACCGGGGACAGGGGAGGGGGAGACCCAGTACTTC. Translated: CASSLLPGTGEGETQYF.

The chain is built from TRBV3-1 (or the pseudogene TRBV3-2) and TRBJ2-7, with TRBD2 as a possible D gene (5 bases). Germline loops: CDR1 LGHDT, CDR2 YNNKEL (reference sequence). Trimming took 0 bases from V and 5 from J, leaving 17 bases between them. The CDR3 runs 16 residues. CDR3 nucleotide sequence: TGTGCCAGCAGCCAAGAGCTAGTCGGGAAGGTTAACGAGCAGTACTTC. It is translated as CASSQELVGKVNEQYF.

The J gene is TRBJ2-2, the V gene TRBV10-3; unclear D gene. The germline V gene has CDR1 ENHRY and CDR2 SYGVKD. The V end was cut by 6 bases, the J end by 3 bases, with 11 bases between. The CDR3 is 14 residues long. The CDR3 is CAISKERDTGELFF. The DNA for the CDR3 is TGTGCCATCAGCAAAGAAAGAGACACCGGGGAGCTGTTTTTT.

This sequence joins TRBV9 and TRBJ2-7, with 9 bases that match TRBD1. V lost 0 bases and J lost 7; bases outside the gene matches: 8. Germline loops: CDR1 SGDLS, CDR2 YYNGEE. This CDR3 contains 15 residues. CDR3 nucleotide sequence: TGTGCCAGCAGCGTAGAAGGACAGGGGTTCCGTGAGCAGTACTTC. Protein sequence: CASSVEGQGFREQYF. The whole variable domain, filled in from reference TRBV9 and TRBJ2-7, reads DSGVTQTPKHLITATGQRVTLRCSPRSGDLSVYWYQQSLDQGLQFLIQYYNGEERAKGNILERFSAQQFPDLHSELNLSSLELGDSALYFCASSVEGQGFREQYFGPGTRLTVT.

The V and J genes are TRBV5-1 and TRBJ2-7, with D perhaps matching TRBD1 (6 bases). CDR3 length: 14 amino acids. The germline V gene has CDR1 SGHRS and CDR2 YFSETQ. Trimming removed 7 bases from V and 1 base from J, with 15 bases in between. Written as DNA, the CDR3 is TGCGCCAGCCTCCGGGACATCGGATCCTACGAGCAGTACTTC. Its protein product is CASLRDIGSYEQYF.

The chain uses TRBV19 and TRBJ1-1; 9 nucleotides match TRBD1. V was clipped by 5 bases and J by 0 bases; unmatched bases: 4. The CDR3 sequence is 15 residues long. Germline-derived CDR1 and CDR2 are LNHDA and SQIVND (reference sequence). The CDR3: CASSPTGGMNTEAFF. DNA for the CDR3: TGTGCCAGTAGTCCGACAGGGGGAATGAACACTGAAGCTTTCTTT.

This chain links TRBV19 with TRBJ2-3, with 7 bases aligning to TRBD1. The ends lost 5 bases at V and 4 bases at J; junction bases unmatched: 6. The CDR3 loop spans 14 amino acids. Germline loops: CDR1 LNHDA, CDR2 SQIVND (reference sequence). The CDR3 DNA follows: TGTGCCAGTAGTGAGACAGGGACGGCAGATACGCAGTATTTT. Protein: CASSETGTADTQYF.

The genes are TRBV27 and TRBJ2-1; 11 nucleotides match TRBD2. This CDR3 contains 17 residues. Germline V gene sequence: CDR1 MNHEY, CDR2 SMNVEV (reference sequence). Trimming at V came to 6 bases and at J to 4 bases, leaving 11 bases not matched to a gene. The CDR3 reads CASRPKLAGGRYNEQFF. The DNA of the CDR3 is TGTGCCAGCAGACCGAAGTTAGCGGGAGGGAGATACAATGAGCAGTTCTTC.

The chain uses TRBV5-6 and TRBJ2-7; D remains unclear. The germline V gene has CDR1 SGHDT and CDR2 YYEEEE. This CDR3 is built from 13 residues. V lost 6 bases to trimming and J lost 0 bases, with 10 bases between them. CDR3 DNA: TGTGCCAGCACCAATCGGGTCTCCTACGAGCAGTACTTC. Translating it yields CASTNRVSYEQYF.

This sequence joins TRBV2 and TRBJ1-1, with 9 bases aligning to TRBD1. The trim removed 7 bases at V and 7 bases at J, leaving 10 bases unmatched. From germline, CDR1 is SNHLY and CDR2 FYNNEI. This CDR3 comprises 14 residues. In DNA, the CDR3 is TGTGCCAGCATTAGCGGACAGGGGTGGATTGAAGCTTTCTTT. Protein sequence: CASISGQGWIEAFF.

This clone was picked up a small number of times. The chain has TRBV9 and TRBJ1-4; D is unresolved. Germline V lookup: CDR1 SGDLS, CDR2 YYNGEE. Trimming took off 1 base at V and 7 bases at J, with 14 bases between the two ends. This CDR3 spans 15 amino acids. CDR3 sequence: CASSVSQSEGEKLFF. The DNA for the CDR3 is TGTGCCAGCAGCGTATCACAGTCGGAAGGTGAAAAACTGTTTTTT.

This rearrangement joins TRBV29-1 to TRBJ2-7, with 7 bases identical to TRBD1. This CDR3 contains 13 residues. From germline, CDR1 is SQVTM and CDR2 ANQGSEA. V was pared by 4 bases and J by 0 bases, with 3 bases of the junction left unmatched. Here the CDR3 DNA reads TGCAGCGTTGGACAGGGCCGCTCCTACGAGCAGTACTTC. This translates into CSVGQGRSYEQYF.

J is TRBJ2-1 and V is TRBV15; TRBD2 matches at 7 bases. This CDR3 has 15 residues. Germline V gives CDR1 LNHNV, CDR2 YYDKDF (reference sequence). V lost 0 bases to trimming and J lost 6 bases; unmatched junction nucleotides: 5. CDR3 bases: TGTGCCACCAGCAGAGATCTTCCGGGAGGCAATGAGCAGTTCTTC. Its translation is CATSRDLPGGNEQFF.

The gene calls are TRBV19 and TRBJ1-3; 9 bases line up with TRBD1. The CDR3 is 14 residues long. The ends lost 9 bases at V and 4 bases at J; junction bases unmatched: 7. CDR1 and CDR2 (germline): LNHDA, SQIVND (reference sequence). CDR3 residues: CASITGGSGNTIYF. In DNA, the CDR3 is TGTGCCAGCATAACAGGGGGCTCCGGAAACACCATATATTTT.

The chain recombines TRBV6-4 with TRBJ1-1; possible D gene TRBD1, 6 bases. V was shortened by 3 bases and J by 9 bases, with 14 bases between the two germline ends. The CDR3 loop spans 13 amino acids. Looked up from germline, CDR1 is MRHNA and CDR2 is SNTAGT. The CDR3 reads CASSEAEGGKAFF. Written as DNA, the CDR3 is TGTGCCAGCAGTGAGGCCGAGGGGGGGAAAGCTTTCTTT.

The V call is TRBV21-1, the J call TRBJ2-7; the table assigns TRBD1, which was not confirmed against the DNA. TRBV21-1 is a pseudogene locus. This CDR3 region has 15 residues. CDR3 nucleotides: TGTGCCAGCAGCAAAAATACAGGCCTCTCCTACGAGCAGTACTTC. This codes for CASSKNTGLSYEQYF.

The genes are TRBV24-1 and TRBJ2-7, with 9 bases fitting TRBD1. V lost 3 bases to trimming and J lost 3 bases; unmatched junction nucleotides: 8. The CDR3 runs to 16 residues. Germline values: CDR1 KGHDR, CDR2 SFDVKD. CDR3 in DNA: TGTGCCACCAGTGATGATGGGGAGGGACAGGGCTACGAGCAGTACTTC. This encodes CATSDDGEGQGYEQYF.

This sequence joins TRBV5-6 and TRBJ2-7; the D gene is possibly TRBD1 (5 bases). Trimming took 3 bases from V and 4 from J, leaving 23 bases between them. This CDR3 is 17 amino acids long. The germline gives CDR1 SGHDT, CDR2 YYEEEE. This CDR3 is CASSWFPGKAQPYEQYF. The CDR3 DNA follows: TGTGCCAGCAGCTGGTTTCCAGGGAAAGCACAACCTTACGAGCAGTACTTC. The full variable domain, its missing parts supplied by reference TRBV5-6 and TRBJ2-7, is DAGVTQSPTHLIKTRGQQVTLRCSPKSGHDTVSWYQQALGQGPQFIFQYYEEEERQRGNFPDRFSGHQFPNYSSELNVNALLLGDSALYLCASSWFPGKAQPYEQYFGPGTRLTVT.

The chain employs TRBV28 and TRBJ2-3; D unresolved. Per germline, CDR1 MDHEN and CDR2 SYDVKM. Trimming removed 5 bases from V and 2 bases from J, with 8 bases in between. The CDR3 contains 13 residues. DNA of the CDR3: TGTGCCAGCAGTCCCCACACCACAGATACGCAGTATTTT. Protein: CASSPHTTDTQYF.